The T cell receptor (beta chain) under discussion was sequenced for a study of chemoradiotherapy in HPV16-positive cancers. Over chemoradiotherapy, repertoires were sampled more than once. Germline V gives CDR1 WSHSY, CDR2 SAAADI. V dropped 7 bases and J dropped 1 base, with 10 bases sitting between them. CDR3 size: 13 residues. Assay used: immunoSEQ multiplex PCR; TCRdb lists only in-frame clones, some missing. The table has about 3,500 clones, over 75% seen once. The V call is TRBV10-2, the J call TRBJ1-2, with D perhaps matching TRBD1 (5 bases). The sample in question was tumor tissue, obtained from a patient who underwent chemoradiotherapy. The TCR sequence derives from a human donor with HPV-associated anogenital cancer. The CDR3 DNA reads TGCGCCAGCACCCGGGGGGATAACTATGGCTACACCTTC. It encodes CASTRGDNYGYTF.